The clone carrying this T cell receptor beta chain was recorded a few times. Beta-chain TCR CDR3 regions were amplified from RNA transcripts. Second-round multiplex PCR came after first-round RT-PCR with HTBI primers. A single record per CDR3 protein comes from TCRdb applying MiXCR to the multiplex PCR reads. The table lists 220,000 or so distinct CDR3 sequences, 20% to 25% of them singletons. This sample is part of a study of Graves' ophthalmopathy and Graves' hyperthyroidism. The CDR3 is made up of 16 amino acids. J was trimmed by 1 base and V by 5 bases; bases with no gene match: 5. The germline gives CDR1 SGHAT, CDR2 FQDESV (reference sequence).

The sequence was obtained from a woman aged 45 to 65 with Graves' ophthalmopathy. Sequences were obtained from peripheral blood. V gene TRBV11-1 combines with J gene TRBJ2-7; 13 bases line up with TRBD2. The CDR3 DNA follows: TGTGCCAGCAGCAGCGGACTAGCGGGAGTTTCCTACGAGCAGTACTTC. Amino acid sequence: CASSSGLAGVSYEQYF.